Listed below are T cell receptor beta chains from one sample, sequenced in a study of HIV-infected children after antiretroviral therapy interruption. One entry per CDR3 protein results from TCRdb running MiXCR on the 3' RACE reads. Of 35,000 to 50,000 distinct CDR3 sequences detected, just over 6.5% appear once; the ten largest clones hold around 1%. The sequencing here drew on CD45RA+ CD4+ T cells from PBMCs, pooled from several time points, taken from a donor given antiretroviral therapy, either interrupted or continuous. These receptors all stem from a pool of human donors with HIV. CDR3s include the opening cysteine and the closing phenylalanine or tryptophan. The D gene is left open where the match is weak. Clone size appears in some rows only: once, few, many, or a class for an expanded clone.

TRBJ2-1 TRBD2 TRBV11-2 medium-sized CASSSPGLFYNEQFF TGTGCCAGCAGCTCTCCGGGACTATTCTACAATGAGCAGTTCTTC
TRBJ1-2 . TRBV6-5 few CASSYTRSYYGYTF TGTGCCAGCAGTTACACGAGGAGCTACTATGGCTACACCTTC
TRBJ1-4 . TRBV11-2 many CASRSLQGNEKLFF TGTGCCAGCAGGTCGCTACAGGGTAATGAAAAACTGTTTTTT
TRBJ1-1 . TRBV20-1 many CRGHPRRRDPVNTEAFF TGCAGAGGCCATCCCAGGCGGCGGGACCCGGTGAACACTGAAGCTTTCTTT
TRBJ2-1 . TRBV6-2/TRBV6-3 many CASSALRTGTHRGYNEQFF TGTGCCAGCAGTGCCCTTCGAACAGGGACTCATCGTGGATACAATGAGCAGTTCTTC
TRBJ2-7 TRBD2 TRBV6-2/TRBV6-3 few CASRRGGSSYEQYF TGTGCCAGCAGACGGGGGGGGAGCTCCTACGAGCAGTACTTC
TRBJ1-2 . TRBV14 many CASSQVAGSNYGYTF TGTGCCAGCAGCCAAGTCGCAGGGAGTAACTATGGCTACACCTTC
TRBJ1-1 . TRBV20-1 . CSASGAGARRAFF TGCAGTGCTAGTGGAGCGGGCGCCCGGCGGGCTTTCTTT
TRBJ2-7 TRBD2 TRBV7-2 many CASSLGRASGHEQYF TGTGCCAGCAGCTTAGGGCGGGCTAGCGGGCACGAGCAGTACTTC
TRBJ1-5 TRBD1 TRBV19 . CASSIGTAGYQPQHF TGTGCCAGTAGTATTGGGACAGCGGGCTATCAGCCCCAGCATTTT
TRBJ1-1 . TRBV20-1 many CSASNPRDTEAFF TGCAGTGCTAGTAACCCCCGGGACACTGAAGCTTTCTTT
TRBJ1-2 . TRBV6-5 . CASSYSAAGLPNYGYTF TGTGCCAGCAGTTACTCGGCGGCCGGGCTACCTAACTATGGCTACACCTTC
TRBJ2-5 . TRBV20-1 . CSASSPIGETQYF TGCAGTGCTAGTTCACCGATCGGGGAGACCCAGTACTTC
TRBJ2-2 TRBD2 TRBV19 many CASSVPGGDTGELFF TGTGCCAGTAGTGTACCGGGGGGGGACACCGGGGAGCTGTTTTTT
TRBJ2-3 . TRBV5-4 few CASSSGADTQYF TGTGCCAGCAGCTCTGGCGCAGATACGCAGTATTTT
TRBJ2-7 TRBD2 TRBV20-1 many CSAGRTSGGPTGSYEQYF TGCAGTGCTGGGAGGACTAGCGGGGGGCCCACGGGCTCCTACGAGCAGTACTTC
TRBJ2-1 TRBD2 TRBV4-2 many CASSQLLDSGSSYNEQFF TGTGCCAGCAGCCAACTCCTAGATAGCGGGAGCTCCTACAATGAGCAGTTCTTC
TRBJ2-7 TRBD2 TRBV7-2 many CASSLGTSGSYEQYF TGTGCCAGCAGCCTCGGGACTAGCGGCTCCTACGAGCAGTACTTC
TRBJ1-5 TRBD1 TRBV19 . CASSTIKDRDQPQHF TGTGCCAGTAGTACCATCAAGGACAGGGACCAGCCCCAGCATTTT
TRBJ2-2 TRBD2 TRBV20-1 many CSARGGGYTGELFF TGCAGTGCTAGAGGGGGGGGTTACACCGGGGAGCTGTTTTTT
TRBJ2-1 . TRBV28 many CASRLLGERVTYNEQFF TGTGCCAGCAGACTACTTGGGGAAAGGGTGACCTACAATGAGCAGTTCTTC
TRBJ1-1 . TRBV20-1 . CSARYLTTGNTEAFF TGCAGTGCTAGATATTTAACGACGGGGAACACTGAAGCTTTCTTT
TRBJ2-1 TRBD2 TRBV28 many CASSPRLAGDEQFF TGTGCCAGCAGTCCCCGACTAGCCGGGGATGAGCAGTTCTTC
TRBJ2-3 . TRBV3-1 few CASSFAVADTQYF TGTGCCAGCAGTTTCGCTGTGGCAGATACGCAGTATTTT
TRBJ1-3 . TRBV3-1 . CASSQSENTIYF TGTGCCAGCAGCCAATCTGAAAACACCATATATTTT
TRBJ2-1 TRBD2 TRBV12-3/TRBV12-4 few CASSSLLAGWDDEQFF TGTGCCAGCAGTTCACTACTAGCGGGATGGGACGATGAGCAGTTCTTC
TRBJ2-7 TRBD2 TRBV3-1 many CASSHLLPRREEYEQYF TGTGCCAGCAGCCACCTCCTGCCCAGGCGGGAGGAATACGAGCAGTACTTC
TRBJ1-1 . TRBV6-5 many CASYRTPQPGQASEAFF TGTGCCAGCTACCGAACCCCGCAGCCGGGGCAAGCAAGTGAAGCTTTCTTT
TRBJ2-1 . TRBV28 many CASTQSSPNLYNEQFF TGTGCCAGCACCCAATCTAGTCCTAACCTTTACAATGAGCAGTTCTTC
TRBJ1-5 TRBD1 TRBV7-1 . CASSRDRGHNQPQHF TGTGCCAGCAGCCGGGACAGGGGCCACAATCAGCCCCAGCATTTT
TRBJ2-1 TRBD1 TRBV19 medium-sized CASKTGREAEQFF TGTGCCAGCAAGACAGGGAGAGAGGCTGAGCAGTTCTTC
TRBJ1-1 . TRBV5-1 many CASSRTGSQNTEAFF TGCGCCAGCAGCAGAACAGGATCCCAGAACACTGAAGCTTTCTTT
TRBJ2-2 . TRBV20-1 many CSARDYRSGETGELFF TGCAGTGCTAGGGATTATCGGTCAGGGGAGACCGGGGAGCTGTTTTTT
TRBJ1-2 TRBD1 TRBV7-8 many CASSEVPTGTGLYGYTF TGTGCCAGCAGCGAGGTCCCAACCGGGACAGGACTCTATGGCTACACCTTC
TRBJ2-3 . TRBV29-1 medium-sized CSVEDPDTQYF TGCAGCGTTGAGGACCCAGATACGCAGTATTTT
TRBJ1-1 TRBD1 TRBV7-2 few CASSAGTANTEAFF TGTGCCAGCAGCGCCGGGACAGCAAACACTGAAGCTTTCTTT
TRBJ1-1 TRBD1 TRBV29-1 many CSVAGRREGAGTEAFF TGCAGCGTTGCAGGGCGCAGGGAGGGGGCGGGTACTGAAGCTTTCTTT
TRBJ2-3 TRBD2 TRBV25-1 many CASSGWLGSGGLPSGTDTQYF TGTGCCAGCAGTGGCTGGTTAGGTAGCGGGGGGCTTCCAAGCGGCACAGATACGCAGTATTTT
TRBJ1-2 . TRBV28 many CASTEVGPYGYTF TGTGCCAGCACCGAAGTGGGGCCCTATGGCTACACCTTC
TRBJ1-2 TRBD1 TRBV19 . CASTETGTGGRVGYTF TGTGCCAGTACCGAAACCGGGACAGGGGGTCGGGTTGGCTACACCTTC
TRBJ1-2 . TRBV6-5 many CASSYSRGGYTF TGTGCCAGCAGTTACTCGCGGGGTGGCTACACCTTC
TRBJ2-3 TRBD2 TRBV19 . CASRTQTSASTDTQYF TGTGCCAGTAGGACCCAGACTAGCGCCAGCACAGATACGCAGTATTTT
TRBJ2-7 TRBD1 TRBV5-1 many CASSSFPDRVSYEQYF TGCGCCAGCAGCTCGTTCCCGGACAGGGTGAGCTACGAGCAGTACTTC
TRBJ2-7 . TRBV19 many CASSPDWYSYEQYF TGTGCCAGTAGTCCGGACTGGTACTCCTACGAGCAGTACTTC
TRBJ2-6 . TRBV14 many CASSQEGGPGANVLTF TGTGCCAGCAGCCAAGAAGGGGGGCCTGGGGCCAACGTCCTGACTTTC
TRBJ2-3 . TRBV27 . CASSLSSGNTDTQYF TGTGCCAGCAGTTTATCGTCAGGGAACACAGATACGCAGTATTTT
TRBJ2-5 . TRBV6-5 many CASSPPLQETQYF TGTGCCAGCAGTCCCCCACTACAAGAGACCCAGTACTTC
TRBJ1-1 . TRBV5-1 many CASSSPVADSTEAFF TGCGCCAGCAGCAGTCCCGTAGCCGATTCCACTGAAGCTTTCTTT
TRBJ2-1 TRBD2 TRBV7-4 few CASSRGLARRNEQFF TGTGCCAGCAGCCGCGGACTAGCAAGGAGGAATGAGCAGTTCTTC
TRBJ2-3 TRBD2 TRBV24-1 few CATSEPGLANSTDTQYF TGTGCCACCAGTGAACCCGGACTAGCAAATAGCACAGATACGCAGTATTTT
TRBJ2-1 . TRBV12-5 many CASGLGLRGKAGNEQFF TGTGCTAGTGGTTTGGGATTGCGAGGGAAGGCGGGGAATGAGCAGTTCTTC
TRBJ2-7 TRBD2 TRBV6-1 many CASTPGLAEGEQYF TGTGCCAGCACCCCCGGACTAGCGGAAGGAGAGCAGTACTTC
TRBJ2-7 . TRBV27 many CASSPRDGPLYEQYF TGTGCCAGCAGTCCGAGGGACGGACCTCTCTACGAGCAGTACTTC
TRBJ2-7 . TRBV6-5 many CASSYGGGGAYEQYF TGTGCCAGCAGTTACGGAGGAGGCGGGGCCTACGAGCAGTACTTC
TRBJ2-2 . TRBV6-5 . CASSYARTSNTGELFF TGTGCCAGCAGTTACGCCCGGACCTCTAACACCGGGGAGCTGTTTTTT